Presented here are 19 T cell receptor beta chains from one specimen sequenced in a study of beta chain features in type 1 diabetes. Reverse transcribing all isolated RNA meant expressed TCRB transcripts were sequenced. Using immunoSEQ multiplex PCR, the repertoire was profiled, and TCRdb retains in-frame clones only, with some absent. The table shows hundreds of thousands of clones, with about a sixth occurring only once. Sequencing used naive CD4+ T cells from blood. These receptors all stem from a woman aged 18 to 35 in good health.

The sample holds a few counts of this clone. The J gene is TRBJ2-1, the V gene TRBV18, with 11 positions matching TRBD2. Trimming removed 4 bases from V and 8 bases from J; junction bases left unmatched: 7. The CDR3 covers 15 residues. CDR1 is KGHSH and CDR2 is LQKENI in the germline V gene. The CDR3 reads CASSRLAGGPYEQFF. The DNA for the CDR3 is TGTGCCAGCTCACGTTTAGCGGGAGGGCCTTATGAGCAGTTCTTC.

The chain carries TRBV7-9 and TRBJ1-1, with D tentatively TRBD1 (6 bases). Between the trimmed V and J ends, which lost 5 bases and 0 bases, there was a span of 7 bases. CDR1 is SEHNR, CDR2 FQNEAQ, per germline (reference sequence). The CDR3 contains 13 residues. DNA for the CDR3: TGTGCCAGCAGCGGACAGCTGAACACTGAAGCTTTCTTT. This codes for CASSGQLNTEAFF.

J is TRBJ2-5 and V is TRBV15; TRBD1 aligns across 8 bases. The CDR3 loop spans 14 amino acids. Germline trimming cut 3 bases from V and 5 bases from J; bases unmatched to any gene: 5. The germline gives CDR1 LNHNV, CDR2 YYDKDF (reference sequence). CDR3 nucleotides: TGTGCCACCAGCAGGGCAGGGGGCAGGGAGACCCAGTACTTC. It yields the protein CATSRAGGRETQYF.

The V and J genes are TRBV6-5 and TRBJ1-2; D is possibly TRBD1 (5 bases). CDR1 is MNHEY, CDR2 SVGAGI, per germline. CDR3 length: 14 amino acids. Between the trimmed V and J ends, which lost 7 bases and 5 bases, there was a span of 17 bases. In DNA form, the CDR3 reads TGTGCCAGCAATGCGCAGGGCTCTACGTATGGCTACACCTTC. This sequence encodes CASNAQGSTYGYTF.

A word on this clone: Other DNA sequences in this sample translate to the same CDR3. The chain uses TRBV6-5 and TRBJ2-1; TRBD2 might be the D (5 bases). Germline V gives CDR1 MNHEY, CDR2 SVGAGI. Trimming took 3 bases from V and 1 from J, leaving 7 bases between them. This CDR3 is built from 14 residues. The CDR3 coding sequence is TGTGCCAGCAGTTATGGGAGATCCTACAATGAGCAGTTCTTC. This codes for CASSYGRSYNEQFF.

The chain combines TRBV27 with TRBJ1-2; the D is unclear. The CDR3 contains 15 residues. From germline, CDR1 is MNHEY and CDR2 SMNVEV (reference sequence). V was clipped by 2 bases and J by 7 bases, with 17 bases between them. The CDR3 sequence is CASSLPLTIWCGYTF. The CDR3, as DNA: TGTGCCAGCAGTTTACCCCTGACCATATGGTGTGGCTACACCTTC.

The chain recombines TRBV4-3 with TRBJ2-1; D is unresolved. This CDR3 region has 13 residues. Trimming shortened V by 0 bases and J by 8 bases, and 8 bases separated the two germline ends. Germline values: CDR1 LGHNA, CDR2 YSLEER. As DNA, the CDR3 is TGCGCCAGCAGCCAAGAATGGGGTTATGAGCAGTTCTTC. Translation gives CASSQEWGYEQFF.

This clone has only a few counts. The chain employs TRBV5-6 and TRBJ2-1; 7 bases agree with TRBD2. Germline CDR1 reads SGHDT; CDR2 reads YYEEEE. V gave up 7 bases and J gave up 4 bases; unmatched junction bases: 11. The CDR3 contains 15 residues. The CDR3: CASRRWGGAYNEQFF. In DNA form, the CDR3 reads TGTGCCAGCCGGAGGTGGGGAGGGGCTTACAATGAGCAGTTCTTC.

V and J are TRBV6-6 and TRBJ2-1; the D gene is possibly TRBD2 (5 bases). From germline, CDR1 is MNHNY and CDR2 SVGAGI (reference sequence). V was shortened by 6 bases and J by 0 bases, with 9 bases between the two germline ends. CDR3 length: 14 amino acids. CDR3 in amino acids: CASSQRFSYNEQFF. CDR3 coding DNA: TGTGCCAGCAGCCAGCGGTTCTCCTACAATGAGCAGTTCTTC.

V is TRBV13 and J is TRBJ2-7; D is ambiguous. This CDR3 comprises 13 residues. Germline CDR1 is PRHDT and CDR2 is FYEKMQ (reference sequence). Between the trimmed V and J ends, which lost 3 bases and 2 bases, there was a span of 8 bases. The CDR3 DNA sequence: TGTGCCAGCAGCTTGCGTCTAGCCTACGAGCAGTACTTC. Protein: CASSLRLAYEQYF.

This clone was seen a few times. The V gene is TRBV27, the J gene TRBJ2-1; no firm D call. The germline V and J ends were trimmed by 0 bases and 0 bases, with 9 bases remaining between them. The CDR3 extends over 16 amino acids. CDR1 is MNHEY, CDR2 SMNVEV, per germline (reference sequence). CDR3 coding DNA: TGTGCCAGCAGTTTATCTAGCAGCAACTCCTACAATGAGCAGTTCTTC. Translating gives CASSLSSSNSYNEQFF.

This clone was observed a handful of times. The chain links TRBV6-6 to TRBJ2-4; D gene uncertain. Germline CDR1 reads MNHNY; CDR2 reads SVGAGI (reference sequence). The CDR3 is made up of 12 amino acids. Trimming left V 4 bases short and J 9 bases short, with 10 bases between. The CDR3 DNA is TGTGCCAGCAGTTGGGGAACAAGCATTCAGTACTTC. Translation: CASSWGTSIQYF.

The J gene is TRBJ2-7, the V gene TRBV6-1; D is undetermined. Between the trimmed V and J ends, which lost 6 bases and 2 bases, there was a span of 14 bases. Germline CDR1 and CDR2: MNHNS and SASEGT. The CDR3 is 14 residues long. The DNA for the CDR3 is TGTGCCAGCAGACGCGAACATGGAGCCTACGAGCAGTACTTC. The encoded protein is CASRREHGAYEQYF.

This clone has only a few counts. The V gene is TRBV6-5, the J gene TRBJ2-1; D may be TRBD1 (5 bases). Trimming pared 5 bases from V and 15 bases from J, leaving 23 bases between. The CDR3 is 14 residues long. Germline V gene data show CDR1 as MNHEY and CDR2 as SVGAGI. Here the CDR3 reads CASSRVYDSRARFF. CDR3 coding DNA: TGTGCCAGCAGTAGGGTTTATGACAGCCGGGCTCGGTTCTTC.

The V and J genes are TRBV28 and TRBJ1-4, with D tentatively TRBD1 (5 bases). CDR1 MDHEN and CDR2 SYDVKM come from the germline V gene. This CDR3 region has 14 residues. V dropped 3 bases and J dropped 8 bases, with 13 bases sitting between them. The CDR3 coding sequence is TGTGCCAGCAGTTTTCCGGGGGGAAGGGAAAAACTGTTTTTT. This encodes CASSFPGGREKLFF.

This clone showed up just a few times. CDR3 coding DNA: TGTGCCAGCAGCCAAGCTGGGACTAGGTTAAGTGAGCAGTTCTTC. This encodes CASSQAGTRLSEQFF. The gene calls are TRBV4-2 and TRBJ2-1; 8 nucleotides match TRBD2. V was clipped by 1 base and J by 9 bases; unmatched bases: 8. This CDR3 has 15 residues. CDR1 and CDR2 from the germline V gene are LGHNA and YNFKEQ.

This clone was recorded a few times. The V call is TRBV7-2, the J call TRBJ1-1; TRBD1 might be the D (6 bases). Germline values: CDR1 SGHTA, CDR2 FQGNSA. The CDR3 is 15 residues long. V gave up 5 bases and J gave up 1 base, with 14 bases separating them. The DNA of the CDR3 is TGTGCCAGCAGCGCCCAAGACAGGAGGAACACTGAAGCTTTCTTT. This encodes CASSAQDRRNTEAFF.

V and J are TRBV25-1 and TRBJ2-2, with D unresolved. The V gene's germline CDR1 is MGHDK and CDR2 SYGVNS. The CDR3 contains 12 residues. The ends were cut back, 10 bases at V and 3 bases at J, with 9 bases in the middle. CDR3 region: CATETDTGELFF. DNA for the CDR3: TGTGCCACAGAGACGGACACCGGGGAGCTGTTTTTT. Variable domain in full (rest from reference TRBV25-1 and TRBJ2-2): EADIYQTPRYLVIGTGKKITLECSQTMGHDKMYWYQQDPGMELHLIHYSYGVNSTEKGDLSSESTVSRIRTEHFPLTLESARPSHTSQYLCATETDTGELFFGEGSRLTVL.

The V gene is TRBV9, the J gene TRBJ1-2; 7 bases agree with TRBD1. Germline V CDR1 and CDR2: SGDLS, YYNGEE. V trimming: 0 bases; J trimming: 2 bases; junction bases outside the gene matches: 4. This CDR3 is built from 15 residues. CDR3 nucleotides: TGTGCCAGCAGCGTAGCCGGGACAGAAAACTATGGCTACACCTTC. This codes for CASSVAGTENYGYTF.